This T cell receptor beta chain was sequenced during a study of T cell repertoires in cytomegalovirus infection. Study as a whole: Matching HLA type and CMV infection were both indicated by public TCR beta signatures.

Trimming removed 3 bases at V and 5 bases at J, with 10 bases between. Looked up from germline, CDR1 is SGHAT and CDR2 is FQNNGV. The CDR3 runs to 13 residues. TCRdb called the reads again in MiXCR, with one record for every CDR3 protein. The table shows roughly 180,000 distinct CDR3 sequences, with about 20% occurring only once. This clonotype showed up many times. The antigen is unknown. The clonotype was recovered from a human donor in good health (CMV status not recorded). Some clones in this sample may be carry-over from other donors' samples. The chain is built from TRBV11-2 and TRBJ2-5; D uncertain. This sample comprised CD8+ T cells from cultured PBMCs, obtained from culture after CMV antigen stimulation. CDR3: CASSFEGRETQYF. Here the CDR3 DNA reads TGTGCCAGCAGCTTCGAAGGTCGCGAGACCCAGTACTTC.